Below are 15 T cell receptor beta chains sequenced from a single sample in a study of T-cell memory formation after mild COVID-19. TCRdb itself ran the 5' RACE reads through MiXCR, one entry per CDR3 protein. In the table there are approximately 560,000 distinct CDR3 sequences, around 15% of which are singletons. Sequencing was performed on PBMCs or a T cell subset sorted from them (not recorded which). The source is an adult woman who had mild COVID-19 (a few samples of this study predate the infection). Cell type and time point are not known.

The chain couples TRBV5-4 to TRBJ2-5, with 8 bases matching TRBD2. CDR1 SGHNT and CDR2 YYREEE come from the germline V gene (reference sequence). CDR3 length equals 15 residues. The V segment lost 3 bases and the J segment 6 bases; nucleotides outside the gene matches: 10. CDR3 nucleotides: TGTGCCAGCAGCTACGGACTAGCCCGCGATCAGACCCAGTACTTC. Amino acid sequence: CASSYGLARDQTQYF.

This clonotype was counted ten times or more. The CDR3 loop is CASSHGTGRSTDTQYF. In DNA form, the CDR3 reads TGTGCCAGCAGCCACGGGACAGGGAGGTCCACAGATACGCAGTATTTT. The chain joins TRBV7-9 to TRBJ2-3; 9 bases align to TRBD1. From germline, CDR1 is SEHNR and CDR2 FQNEAQ (reference sequence). V lost 5 bases to trimming and J lost 2 bases; unmatched junction nucleotides: 8. This CDR3 comprises 16 residues.

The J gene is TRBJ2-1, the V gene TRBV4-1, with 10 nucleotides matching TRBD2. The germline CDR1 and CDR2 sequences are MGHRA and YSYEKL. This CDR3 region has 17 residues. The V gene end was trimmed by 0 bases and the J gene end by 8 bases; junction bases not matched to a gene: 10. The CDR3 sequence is CASSQDPTVGTSDEQFF. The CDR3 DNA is TGCGCCAGCAGCCAAGATCCGACCGTCGGGACTAGCGATGAGCAGTTCTTC.

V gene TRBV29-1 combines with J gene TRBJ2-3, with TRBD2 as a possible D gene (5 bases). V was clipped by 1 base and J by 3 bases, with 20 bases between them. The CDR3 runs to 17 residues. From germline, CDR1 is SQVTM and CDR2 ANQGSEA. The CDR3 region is CSVEVWRGGFKTDTQYF. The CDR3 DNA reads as TGCAGCGTTGAAGTATGGAGAGGAGGCTTCAAAACAGATACGCAGTATTTT.

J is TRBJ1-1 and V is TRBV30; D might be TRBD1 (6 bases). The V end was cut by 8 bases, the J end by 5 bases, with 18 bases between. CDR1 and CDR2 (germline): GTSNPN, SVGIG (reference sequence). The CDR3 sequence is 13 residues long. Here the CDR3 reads CAGWRGRGTEAFF. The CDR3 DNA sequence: TGTGCCGGGTGGCGGGGGCGCGGTACTGAAGCTTTCTTT.

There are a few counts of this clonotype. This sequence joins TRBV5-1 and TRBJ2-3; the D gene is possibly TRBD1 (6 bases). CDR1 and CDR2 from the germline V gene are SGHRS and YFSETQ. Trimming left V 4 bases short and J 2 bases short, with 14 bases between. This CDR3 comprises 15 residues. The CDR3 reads CASSPAGQTTDTQYF. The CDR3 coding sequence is TGCGCCAGCAGCCCGGCAGGACAGACCACAGATACGCAGTATTTT.

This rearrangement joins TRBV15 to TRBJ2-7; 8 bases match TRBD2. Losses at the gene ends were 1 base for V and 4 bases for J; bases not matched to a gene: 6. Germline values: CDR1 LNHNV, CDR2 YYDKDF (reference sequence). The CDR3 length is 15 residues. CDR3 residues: CATSRAPGGGYEQYF. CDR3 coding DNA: TGTGCCACCAGCAGAGCCCCGGGAGGGGGATACGAGCAGTACTTC. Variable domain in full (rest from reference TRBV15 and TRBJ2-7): DAMVIQNPRYQVTQFGKPVTLSCSQTLNHNVMYWYQQKSSQAPKLLFHYYDKDFNNEADTPDNFQSRRPNTSFCFLDIRSPGLGDTAMYLCATSRAPGGGYEQYFGPGTRLTVT.

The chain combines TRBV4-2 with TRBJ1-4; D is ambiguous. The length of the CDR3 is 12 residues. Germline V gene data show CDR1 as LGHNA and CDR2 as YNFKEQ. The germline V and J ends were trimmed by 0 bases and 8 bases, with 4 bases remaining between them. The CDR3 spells CASSQETEKLFF. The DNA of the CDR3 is TGTGCCAGCAGCCAAGAGACCGAAAAACTGTTTTTT.

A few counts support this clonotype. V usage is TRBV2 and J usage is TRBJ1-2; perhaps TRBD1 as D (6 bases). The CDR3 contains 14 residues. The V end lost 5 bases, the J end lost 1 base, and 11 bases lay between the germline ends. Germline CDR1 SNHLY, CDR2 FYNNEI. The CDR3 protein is CASSPGVFNYGYTF. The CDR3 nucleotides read TGTGCCAGCAGTCCAGGGGTTTTTAACTATGGCTACACCTTC. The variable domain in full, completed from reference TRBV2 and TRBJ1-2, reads EPEVTQTPSHQVTQMGQEVILRCVPISNHLYFYWYRQILGQKVEFLVSFYNNEISEKSEIFDDQFSVERPDGSNFTLKIRSTKLEDSAMYFCASSPGVFNYGYTFGSGTRLTVV.

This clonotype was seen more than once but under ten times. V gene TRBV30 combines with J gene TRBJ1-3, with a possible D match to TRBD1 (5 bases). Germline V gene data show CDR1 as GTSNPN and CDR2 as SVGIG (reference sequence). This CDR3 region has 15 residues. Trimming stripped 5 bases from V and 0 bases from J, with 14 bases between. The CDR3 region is CAWDSKPRSGNTIYF. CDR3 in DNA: TGTGCCTGGGACAGTAAACCCCGCTCTGGAAACACCATATATTTT.

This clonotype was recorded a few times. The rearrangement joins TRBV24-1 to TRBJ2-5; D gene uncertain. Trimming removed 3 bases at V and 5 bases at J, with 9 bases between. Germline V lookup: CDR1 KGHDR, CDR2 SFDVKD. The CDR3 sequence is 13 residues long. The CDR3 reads CATSDALIETQYF. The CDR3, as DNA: TGTGCCACCAGTGATGCCCTTATTGAGACCCAGTACTTC.

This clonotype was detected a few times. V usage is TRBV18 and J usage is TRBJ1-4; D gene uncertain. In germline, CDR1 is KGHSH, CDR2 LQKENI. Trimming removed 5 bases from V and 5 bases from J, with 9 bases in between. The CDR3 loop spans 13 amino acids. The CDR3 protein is CASSIVGNEKLFF. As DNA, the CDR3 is TGTGCCAGCTCAATAGTTGGCAATGAAAAACTGTTTTTT. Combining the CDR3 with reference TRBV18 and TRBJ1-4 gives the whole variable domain NAGVMQNPRHLVRRRGQEARLRCSPMKGHSHVYWYRQLPEEGLKFMVYLQKENIIDESGMPKERFSAEFPKEGPSILRIQQVVRGDSAAYFCASSIVGNEKLFFGSGTQLSVL.

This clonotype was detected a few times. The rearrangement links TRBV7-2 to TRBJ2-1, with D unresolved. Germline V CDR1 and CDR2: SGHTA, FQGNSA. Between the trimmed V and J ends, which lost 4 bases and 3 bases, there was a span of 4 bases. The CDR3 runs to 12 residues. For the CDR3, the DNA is TGTGCCAGCAGCTGGGACTACAATGAGCAGTTCTTC. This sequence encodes CASSWDYNEQFF.

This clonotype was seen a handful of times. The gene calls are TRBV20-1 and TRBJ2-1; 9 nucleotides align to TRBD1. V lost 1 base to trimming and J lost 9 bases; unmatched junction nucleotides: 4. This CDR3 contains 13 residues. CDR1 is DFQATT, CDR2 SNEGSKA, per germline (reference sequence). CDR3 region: CSARGDRVFEQFF. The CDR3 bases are TGCAGTGCTAGAGGGGACAGGGTCTTTGAGCAGTTCTTC.

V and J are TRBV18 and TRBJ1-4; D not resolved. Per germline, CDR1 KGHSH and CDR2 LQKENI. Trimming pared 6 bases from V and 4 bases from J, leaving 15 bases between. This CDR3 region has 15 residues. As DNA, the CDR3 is TGTGCCAGCTCCCCCGACGGAATGCTTAATGAAAAACTGTTTTTT. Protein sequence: CASSPDGMLNEKLFF.